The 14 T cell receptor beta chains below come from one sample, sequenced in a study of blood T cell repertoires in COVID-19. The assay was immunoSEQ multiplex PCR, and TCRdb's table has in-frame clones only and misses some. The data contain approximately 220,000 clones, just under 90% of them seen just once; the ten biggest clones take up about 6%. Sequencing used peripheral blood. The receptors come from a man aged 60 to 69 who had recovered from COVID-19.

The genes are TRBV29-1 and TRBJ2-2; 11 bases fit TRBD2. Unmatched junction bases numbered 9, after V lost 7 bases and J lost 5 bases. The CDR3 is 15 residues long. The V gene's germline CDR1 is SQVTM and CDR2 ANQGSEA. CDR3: CSAPGLAGGTGELFF. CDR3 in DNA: TGCAGCGCCCCGGGGCTAGCGGGGGGTACCGGGGAGCTGTTTTTT.

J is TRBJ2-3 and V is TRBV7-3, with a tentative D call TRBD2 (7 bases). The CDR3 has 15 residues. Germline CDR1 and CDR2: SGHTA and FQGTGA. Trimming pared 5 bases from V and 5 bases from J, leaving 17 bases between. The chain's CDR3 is CASSPEGGLGDTQYF. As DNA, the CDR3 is TGTGCCAGCAGCCCTGAGGGGGGGCTTGGAGATACGCAGTATTTT.

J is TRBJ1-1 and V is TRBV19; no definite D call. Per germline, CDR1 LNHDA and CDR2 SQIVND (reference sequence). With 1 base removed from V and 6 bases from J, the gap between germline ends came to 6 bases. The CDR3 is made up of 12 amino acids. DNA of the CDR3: TGTGCCAGTAGTATAGGTTTCGCTGAAGCTTTCTTT. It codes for CASSIGFAEAFF.

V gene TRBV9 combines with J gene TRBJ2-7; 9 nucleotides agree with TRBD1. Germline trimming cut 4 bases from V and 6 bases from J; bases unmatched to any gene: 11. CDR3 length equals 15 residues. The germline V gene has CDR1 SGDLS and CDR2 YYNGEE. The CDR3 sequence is CASSPRRGQGLEQYF. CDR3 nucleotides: TGTGCCAGCAGCCCCCGGCGGGGACAGGGACTCGAGCAGTACTTC. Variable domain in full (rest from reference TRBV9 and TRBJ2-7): DSGVTQTPKHLITATGQRVTLRCSPRSGDLSVYWYQQSLDQGLQFLIQYYNGEERAKGNILERFSAQQFPDLHSELNLSSLELGDSALYFCASSPRRGQGLEQYFGPGTRLTVT.

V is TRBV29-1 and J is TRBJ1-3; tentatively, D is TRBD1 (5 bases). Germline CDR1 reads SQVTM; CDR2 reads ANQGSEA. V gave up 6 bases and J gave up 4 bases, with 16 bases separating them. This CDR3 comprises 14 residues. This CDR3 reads CSVGEGAAGNTIYF. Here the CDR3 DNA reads TGCAGCGTGGGGGAGGGAGCGGCGGGAAACACCATATATTTT.

DNA of the CDR3: TGTGCCTGGAATGGACAGTCAGAAGAGACCCAGTACTTC. Translated: CAWNGQSEETQYF. The V call is TRBV30, the J call TRBJ2-5, with D maybe TRBD1 (6 bases). The CDR3 loop spans 13 amino acids. The germline V gene has CDR1 GTSNPN and CDR2 SVGIG (reference sequence). V shed 4 bases and J shed 3 bases, with 12 bases lying between them.

This chain's CDR3 is CASSFAENSPLHF. The CDR3 DNA is TGTGCCAGCAGCTTTGCGGAGAATTCACCCCTCCACTTT. The genes are TRBV7-3 and TRBJ1-6, with unresolved D. Trimming stripped 3 bases from V and 7 bases from J, with 7 bases between. The CDR3 sequence is 13 residues long. Germline CDR1 reads SGHTA; CDR2 reads FQGTGA.

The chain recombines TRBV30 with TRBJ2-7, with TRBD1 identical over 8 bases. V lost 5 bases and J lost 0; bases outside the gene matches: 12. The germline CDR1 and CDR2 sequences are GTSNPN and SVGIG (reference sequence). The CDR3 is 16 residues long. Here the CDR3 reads CAWLGQGARSSYEQYF. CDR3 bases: TGTGCCTGGCTAGGACAGGGAGCCAGGAGCTCCTACGAGCAGTACTTC. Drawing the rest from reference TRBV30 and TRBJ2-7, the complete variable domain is SQTIHQWPATLVQPVGSPLSLECTVEGTSNPNLYWYRQAAGRGLQLLFYSVGIGQISSEVPQNLSASRPQDRQFILSSKKLLLSDSGFYLCAWLGQGARSSYEQYFGPGTRLTVT.

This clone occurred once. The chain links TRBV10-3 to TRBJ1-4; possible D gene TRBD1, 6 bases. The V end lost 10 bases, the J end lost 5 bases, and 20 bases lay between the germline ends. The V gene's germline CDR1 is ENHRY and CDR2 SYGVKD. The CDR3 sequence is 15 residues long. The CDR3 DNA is TGTGCCACCAGGGAGAGACCGGACAGAAATGAAAAACTGTTTTTT. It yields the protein CATRERPDRNEKLFF.

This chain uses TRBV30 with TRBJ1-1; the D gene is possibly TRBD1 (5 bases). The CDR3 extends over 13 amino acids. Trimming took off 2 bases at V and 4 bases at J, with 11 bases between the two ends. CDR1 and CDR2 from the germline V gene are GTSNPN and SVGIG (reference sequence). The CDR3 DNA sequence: TGTGCCTGGAGTCCAGGGACTTTCACTGAAGCTTTCTTT. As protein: CAWSPGTFTEAFF.

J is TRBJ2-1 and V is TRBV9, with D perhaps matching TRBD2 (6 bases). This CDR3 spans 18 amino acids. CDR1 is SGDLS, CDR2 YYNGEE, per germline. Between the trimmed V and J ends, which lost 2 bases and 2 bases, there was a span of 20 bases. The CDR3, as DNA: TGTGCCAGCAGCGTCAAGATTGCCGGCGGGGCAACCTACAATGAGCAGTTCTTC. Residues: CASSVKIAGGATYNEQFF.

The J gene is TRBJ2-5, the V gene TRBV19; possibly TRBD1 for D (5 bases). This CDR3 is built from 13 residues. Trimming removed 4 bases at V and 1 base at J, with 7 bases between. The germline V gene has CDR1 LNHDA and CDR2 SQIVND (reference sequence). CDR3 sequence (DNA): TGTGCCAGTAGTAAAGGGGCCCAAGAGACCCAGTACTTC. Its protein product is CASSKGAQETQYF.

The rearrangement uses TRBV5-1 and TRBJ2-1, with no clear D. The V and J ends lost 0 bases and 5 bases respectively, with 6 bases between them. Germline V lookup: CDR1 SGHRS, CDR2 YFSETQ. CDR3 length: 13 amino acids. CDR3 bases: TGCGCCAGCAGCTTGGTTCAGAACAATGAGCAGTTCTTC. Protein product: CASSLVQNNEQFF.

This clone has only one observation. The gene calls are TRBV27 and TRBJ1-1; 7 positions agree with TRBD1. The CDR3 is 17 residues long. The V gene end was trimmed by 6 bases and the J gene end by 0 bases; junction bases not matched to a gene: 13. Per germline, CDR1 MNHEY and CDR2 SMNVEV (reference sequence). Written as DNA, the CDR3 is TGTGCCAGCAGCTTTACAGGGGTAAGAAGGGTGAACACTGAAGCTTTCTTT. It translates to CASSFTGVRRVNTEAFF.